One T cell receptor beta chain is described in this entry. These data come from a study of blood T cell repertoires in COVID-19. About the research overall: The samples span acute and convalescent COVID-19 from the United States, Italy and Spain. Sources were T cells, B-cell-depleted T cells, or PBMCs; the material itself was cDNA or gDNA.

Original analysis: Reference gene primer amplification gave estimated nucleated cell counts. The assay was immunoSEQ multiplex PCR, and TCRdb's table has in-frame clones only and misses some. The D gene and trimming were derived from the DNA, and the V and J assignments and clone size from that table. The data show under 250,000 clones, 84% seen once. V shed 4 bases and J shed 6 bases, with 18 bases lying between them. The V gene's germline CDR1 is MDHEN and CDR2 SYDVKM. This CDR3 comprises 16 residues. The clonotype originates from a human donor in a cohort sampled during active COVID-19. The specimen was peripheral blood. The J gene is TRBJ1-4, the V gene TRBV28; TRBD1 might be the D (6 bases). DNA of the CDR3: TGTGCCAGCAGTTCGACTACAGGGTTGTGGGATGAAAAACTGTTTTTT. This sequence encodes CASSSTTGLWDEKLFF.